This TCR beta chain was sequenced in a study of T cells in tuberculosis. Looking at the study overall: T cells were selected with CD1B tetramers loaded with glucose monomycolate.

The CDR3 consists of 17 residues. Per germline, CDR1 MGHRA and CDR2 YSYEKL. Trimming pared 0 bases from V and 2 bases from J, leaving 17 bases between. The data were produced by immunoSEQ multiplex PCR, yet TCRdb's version contains in-frame clones alone and is incomplete. Of about 58,000 clones detected, roughly 88% appear once; the ten largest clones hold roughly a fifth. Study-wide results and limits: Low-affinity CD1B-GMM tetramer-binding T cells may have been missed.

Thawed, overnight-rested PBMC were stained with GMM-loaded CD1B tetramer, viability dye and anti-CD3, then sorted. CD1B tetramers were loaded with Rhodococcus equi-derived C32 glucose monomycolate. From each donor, approximately 100,000 tetramer-negative cells were sorted. Sequenced input: CD1b-GMM tetramer-negative cells sorted from PBMCs. The receptor comes from an adult woman with latent tuberculosis. The V and J genes are TRBV4-1 and TRBJ2-7, with D possibly matching TRBD2 (5 bases). CDR3 coding DNA: TGCGCCAGCAGCCAAGATGGGATTGGACTTGGGACCTACGAGCAGTACTTC. This sequence encodes CASSQDGIGLGTYEQYF.